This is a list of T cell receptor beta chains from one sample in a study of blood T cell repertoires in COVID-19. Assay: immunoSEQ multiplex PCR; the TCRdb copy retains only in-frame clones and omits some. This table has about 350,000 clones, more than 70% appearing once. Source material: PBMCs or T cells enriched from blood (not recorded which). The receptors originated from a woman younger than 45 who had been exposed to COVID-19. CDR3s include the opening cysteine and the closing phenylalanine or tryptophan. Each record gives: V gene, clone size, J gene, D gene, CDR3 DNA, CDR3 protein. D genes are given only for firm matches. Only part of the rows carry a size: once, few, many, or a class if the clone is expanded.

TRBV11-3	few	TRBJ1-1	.	TGTGCCAGCAGCTTAAGCTCAGGGGATCCCTTCTTT	CASSLSSGDPFF
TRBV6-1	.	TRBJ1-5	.	TGTGCCAGCAGTGAGACACAGGGATATCAGCCCCAGCATTTT	CASSETQGYQPQHF
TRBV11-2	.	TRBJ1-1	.	TGTGCCAGCAGCTCCGTAGACAGGAACACTGAAGCTTTCTTT	CASSSVDRNTEAFF
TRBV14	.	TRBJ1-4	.	TGTGCCAGCAGCCCTCACAGGGAACCTAATGAAAAACTGTTTTTT	CASSPHREPNEKLFF
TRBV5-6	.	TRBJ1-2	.	TGTGCCAGCAGCGACGTGGGCAGGGTGGATGGCTACACCTTC	CASSDVGRVDGYTF
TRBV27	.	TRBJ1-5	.	TGTGCCAGCGGCCAGGGCGGTAATCAGCCCCAGCATTTT	CASGQGGNQPQHF
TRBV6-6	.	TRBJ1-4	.	TGTGCCAGCAGTCCGAAATTCGGTGCAACTAATGAAAAACTGTTTTTT	CASSPKFGATNEKLFF
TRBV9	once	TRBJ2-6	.	TGTGCCAGCAGCGGACGGGTCCCCCTCTCTGGGGCCAACGTCCTGACTTTC	CASSGRVPLSGANVLTF
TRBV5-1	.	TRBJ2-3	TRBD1	TGCGCCAGCAGCTTGGGAAGGGGGCAAGGCACAGATACGCAGTATTTT	CASSLGRGQGTDTQYF
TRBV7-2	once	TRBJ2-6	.	TGTGCCAGCAGCTTCCAGGGTAGGGCCTCTGGGGCCAACGTCCTGACTTTC	CASSFQGRASGANVLTF
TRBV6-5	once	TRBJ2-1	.	TGTGCCAGCAGTTACGGACCCCCAGGGAATGAGCAGTTCTTC	CASSYGPPGNEQFF
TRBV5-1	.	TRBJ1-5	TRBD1	TGCGCCAGCAGCTTGGCGGCCAGGGGGTTCAGTAATCAGCCCCAGCATTTT	CASSLAARGFSNQPQHF
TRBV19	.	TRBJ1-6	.	TGTGCCAGTAGTATCTCGACGGGGGAACACACACCCCTCCACTTT	CASSISTGEHTPLHF
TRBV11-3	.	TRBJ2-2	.	TGTGCCAGCAGCTTAGGAGGAATTGCCGGGGAGCTGTTTTTT	CASSLGGIAGELFF
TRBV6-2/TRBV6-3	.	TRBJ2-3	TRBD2	TGTGCCAGCAGTCTGACTAGCGCCGGTAGCACAGATACGCAGTATTTT	CASSLTSAGSTDTQYF
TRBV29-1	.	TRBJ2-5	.	TGCAGCGTTGTTTTTATGGGGCAGTTCCAAGAGACCCAGTACTTC	CSVVFMGQFQETQYF
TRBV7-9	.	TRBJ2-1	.	TGTGCCAGCAGCCCTCCCGGGGTCGTGGGAAGAGGTTACAATGAGCAGTTCTTC	CASSPPGVVGRGYNEQFF
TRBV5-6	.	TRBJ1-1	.	TGTGCCAGCAGCTTGGGGCAGGGTAGGGAAGCTTTCTTT	CASSLGQGREAFF
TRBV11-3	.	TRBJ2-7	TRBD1	TGTGCCAGCAGCTTCGGGGACAGCTCCTACGAGCAGTACTTC	CASSFGDSSYEQYF
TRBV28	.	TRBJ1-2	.	TGTGCCAGCAGTTTAATGGACACAGCTAACTATGGCTACACCTTC	CASSLMDTANYGYTF
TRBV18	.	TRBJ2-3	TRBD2	TGTGCCAGCTCACCACCACTAGCGGGCACAGATACGCAGTATTTT	CASSPPLAGTDTQYF
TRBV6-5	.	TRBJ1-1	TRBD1	TGTGCCAGCAGTTACGTGGGACAGGGTCGAACTGAAGCTTTCTTT	CASSYVGQGRTEAFF
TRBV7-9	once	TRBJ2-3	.	TGTGCCAGCAGCTTGGACGCGGGGTGGGATACGCAGTATTTT	CASSLDAGWDTQYF
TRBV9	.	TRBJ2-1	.	TGTGCCAGCAGCATCCTGTCGGGTGACAATGAGCAGTTCTTC	CASSILSGDNEQFF
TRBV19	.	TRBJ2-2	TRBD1	TGTGCCAGTAGTATACAGACAGGGGTAAACACCGGGGAGCTGTTTTTT	CASSIQTGVNTGELFF
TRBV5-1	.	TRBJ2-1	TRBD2	TGCGCCAGCAGCTTGGGGGGGACTAGCGTTAACAATGAGCAGTTCTTC	CASSLGGTSVNNEQFF
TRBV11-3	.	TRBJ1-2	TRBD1	TGTGCCAGCAGCACGACAGGGTTAAAGGGGCGGTATGGCTACACCTTC	CASSTTGLKGRYGYTF
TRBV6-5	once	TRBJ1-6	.	TGTGCCAGCAGTTACCCGCGGGATCGGGATAATTCACCCCTCCACTTT	CASSYPRDRDNSPLHF
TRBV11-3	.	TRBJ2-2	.	TGTGCCAGCAGCTTAGATCTTGGCGGGCTGGGGACCGGGGAGCTGTTTTTT	CASSLDLGGLGTGELFF
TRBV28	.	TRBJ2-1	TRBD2	TGTGCCAGCAGTCCCAGAACCCTCCGACTAGCGAGATTATACAATGAGCAGTTCTTC	CASSPRTLRLARLYNEQFF
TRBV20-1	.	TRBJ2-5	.	TGCAGTGCTAGTCCCCTCGGAGTGACCCAGTACTTC	CSASPLGVTQYF
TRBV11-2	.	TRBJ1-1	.	TGTGCCAGCAGCTTAGGTCATGTGAACACTGAAGCTTTCTTT	CASSLGHVNTEAFF
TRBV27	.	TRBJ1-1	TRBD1	TGTGCCAGCAGTTTAGAGGTCAGGGGGCGATTGGACACTGAAGCTTTCTTT	CASSLEVRGRLDTEAFF
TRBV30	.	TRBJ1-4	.	TGTGCCTGGAGTGCTCCTGCAACTAATGAAAAACTGTTTTTT	CAWSAPATNEKLFF
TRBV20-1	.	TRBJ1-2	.	TGCAGTGCTAGTGGGGACACATATAACTATGGCTACACCTTC	CSASGDTYNYGYTF
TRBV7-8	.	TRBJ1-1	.	TGTGCCAGCAGCCGGACAGCATCGAACACTGAAGCTTTCTTT	CASSRTASNTEAFF
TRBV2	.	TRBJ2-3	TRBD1	TGTGCCTGTAGGCAGGGGGCAGGTATAGATACGCAGTATTTT	CACRQGAGIDTQYF
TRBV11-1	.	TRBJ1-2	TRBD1	TGTGCCAGCAGCTTAGGACAGGGGAACTATGGCTACACCTTC	CASSLGQGNYGYTF
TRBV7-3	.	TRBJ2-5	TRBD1	TGTGCCAGCAGCCAGGGGGCGCGAGAGACCCAGTACTTC	CASSQGARETQYF
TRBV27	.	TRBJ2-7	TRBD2	TGTGCCAGCCGGGGGGGCGAGCAGTACTTC	CASRGGEQYF
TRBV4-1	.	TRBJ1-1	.	TGCGCCAGCAGCCAAATGCTCCAGGACACTGAAGCTTTCTTT	CASSQMLQDTEAFF
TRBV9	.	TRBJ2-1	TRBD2	TGTGCCAGCAGCGTATTCAGCGGGGCCGACAATGAGCAGTTCTTC	CASSVFSGADNEQFF
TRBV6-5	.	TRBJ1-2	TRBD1	TGTGCCAGCAGTAACGACAGGGCTGGGAACTATGGCTACACCTTC	CASSNDRAGNYGYTF
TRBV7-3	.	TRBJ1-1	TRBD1	TGTGCCAGCAGCTTAGCAGGGCCAGGGGGTGGTACTGAAGCTTTCTTT	CASSLAGPGGGTEAFF
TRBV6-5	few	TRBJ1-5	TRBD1	TGTGCCAGCAGTCCGGGACAGGGCGCTTATCAGCCCCAGCATTTT	CASSPGQGAYQPQHF
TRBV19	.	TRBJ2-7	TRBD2	TGTGCCAGTAGTATAGAGGGACTAGCGGGAGGGCTATACGAGCAGTACTTC	CASSIEGLAGGLYEQYF
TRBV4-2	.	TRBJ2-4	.	TGTGCCAGCAGCCAGGAAAGGGGCATTCAGTACTTC	CASSQERGIQYF
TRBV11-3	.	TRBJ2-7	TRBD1	TGTGCCAGCAGCTTCAGACAGGGTGTGAATTACGAGCAGTACTTC	CASSFRQGVNYEQYF
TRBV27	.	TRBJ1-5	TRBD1	TGTGCCAGCAGTCCATACAAAGACGACAGGGGTAGCAATCAGCCCCAGCATTTT	CASSPYKDDRGSNQPQHF
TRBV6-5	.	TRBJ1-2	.	TGTGCCAGCAGCTCAAGAGCCCCTCGCCCCTATGGCTACACCTTC	CASSSRAPRPYGYTF
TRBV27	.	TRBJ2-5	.	TGTGCCAGCAGTTTATCGTGGCTAGCTCAAGAGACCCAGTACTTC	CASSLSWLAQETQYF
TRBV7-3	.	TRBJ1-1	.	TGTGCCAGCAGCCCCGGGCAGGGCACTGAAGCTTTCTTT	CASSPGQGTEAFF
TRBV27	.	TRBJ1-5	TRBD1	TGTGCCAGCAGTTCGAGGACAGGGGCGAATCAGCCCCAGCATTTT	CASSSRTGANQPQHF